Listed below are T cell receptor beta chains from one sample, sequenced in a study of Graves' ophthalmopathy and Graves' hyperthyroidism. TCRdb itself ran the multiplex PCR reads through MiXCR, one entry per CDR3 protein. The table records about 420,000 distinct CDR3 sequences, around 21% of them present only once. The sequenced sample consisted of peripheral blood. Receptors originate from a woman younger than 30 with stable Graves' hyperthyroidism. CDR3s include the opening cysteine and the closing phenylalanine or tryptophan. Each record gives: clone size, D gene, J gene, V gene, CDR3 DNA, CDR3 protein. A D gene is named only where the DNA matches it firmly. Expanded clones get a size class; other rows say once, few or many, or leave the size out.

clone_size: many; d_call: NA; j_call: TRBJ2-7; v_call: TRBV7-6; cdr3_nt: TGTGCCAGCAGCCCCCGGTCAGGCGAGCAGTACTTC; cdr3_aa: CASSPRSGEQYF
clone_size: many; d_call: TRBD2; j_call: TRBJ2-5; v_call: TRBV28; cdr3_nt: TGTGCCAGCAGTTTACCCGGGCTAGCGGGAAGGGAGACCCAGTACTTC; cdr3_aa: CASSLPGLAGRETQYF
clone_size: NA; d_call: TRBD1; j_call: TRBJ1-5; v_call: TRBV2; cdr3_nt: TGTGCCAGCAGACACGGGACAGGGAGGTTTCCCCAGCCCCAGCATTTT; cdr3_aa: CASRHGTGRFPQPQHF
clone_size: many; d_call: TRBD1; j_call: TRBJ1-2; v_call: TRBV24-1; cdr3_nt: TGTGCCACCAGTGATCCTCGGACAGGAGGCGGCTACACCTTC; cdr3_aa: CATSDPRTGGGYTF
clone_size: NA; d_call: NA; j_call: TRBJ1-2; v_call: TRBV30; cdr3_nt: TGTGCCTCCCCAGGACTGACCGGGTATGGCTACACCTTC; cdr3_aa: CASPGLTGYGYTF
clone_size: many; d_call: NA; j_call: TRBJ2-7; v_call: TRBV20-1; cdr3_nt: TGCAGTGCTAGTAGGACAGTGCCCTACGAGCAGTACTTC; cdr3_aa: CSASRTVPYEQYF
clone_size: many; d_call: TRBD2; j_call: TRBJ2-5; v_call: TRBV20-1; cdr3_nt: TGCAGTGCTAGAGAAGCGGGAGGGCCGAAAGAGACCCAGTACTTC; cdr3_aa: CSAREAGGPKETQYF
clone_size: many; d_call: NA; j_call: TRBJ1-5; v_call: TRBV28; cdr3_nt: TGTGCCAGCAGTTCCGGTCAGGGCGGCAATCAGCCCCAGCATTTT; cdr3_aa: CASSSGQGGNQPQHF
clone_size: many; d_call: NA; j_call: TRBJ2-2; v_call: TRBV11-3; cdr3_nt: TGTGCCAGCAGCTTAGAAGGTTATGCCACCGGGGAGCTGTTTTTT; cdr3_aa: CASSLEGYATGELFF
clone_size: NA; d_call: NA; j_call: TRBJ2-4; v_call: TRBV3-1; cdr3_nt: TGTGCCAGCAGCCAAGCCGAGGGGGGCATTAAGTACTTC; cdr3_aa: CASSQAEGGIKYF
clone_size: many; d_call: NA; j_call: TRBJ2-7; v_call: TRBV5-4; cdr3_nt: TGTGCCAGCAGCCCAGTACCTACTCGCAGCTCCTACGAGCAGTACTTC; cdr3_aa: CASSPVPTRSSYEQYF
clone_size: many; d_call: NA; j_call: TRBJ2-5; v_call: TRBV4-1; cdr3_nt: TGCGCCAGCAGCCCCCTACAGGCGCCCGGGCGGGTAGAGACCCAGTACTTC; cdr3_aa: CASSPLQAPGRVETQYF
clone_size: many; d_call: NA; j_call: TRBJ1-1; v_call: TRBV20-1; cdr3_nt: TGCAGTGCTAGTCTCGATATGAACACTGAAGCTTTCTTT; cdr3_aa: CSASLDMNTEAFF
clone_size: many; d_call: TRBD2; j_call: TRBJ2-7; v_call: TRBV6-5; cdr3_nt: TGTGCCAGCAGCATGGAGATAGCGGGAGGGACGCGGGAGCAGTACTTC; cdr3_aa: CASSMEIAGGTREQYF
clone_size: many; d_call: TRBD1; j_call: TRBJ2-5; v_call: TRBV7-9; cdr3_nt: TGTGCCAGCAGCCTGGGTAGACAGGGGGCGAAAGAGACCCAGTACTTC; cdr3_aa: CASSLGRQGAKETQYF
clone_size: many; d_call: NA; j_call: TRBJ2-7; v_call: TRBV19; cdr3_nt: TGTGCCAGTAGGGCCATGGCGGCATCCTACGAGCAGTACTTC; cdr3_aa: CASRAMAASYEQYF
clone_size: many; d_call: NA; j_call: TRBJ1-1; v_call: TRBV19; cdr3_nt: TGTGCCAGTAGTTCCGCTGAAGCTTTCTTT; cdr3_aa: CASSSAEAFF
clone_size: NA; d_call: TRBD1; j_call: TRBJ2-3; v_call: TRBV6-2/TRBV6-3; cdr3_nt: TGTGCCAGCAGTACCCGACCCTCCGGACAGGGAAGCACAGATACGCAGTATTTT; cdr3_aa: CASSTRPSGQGSTDTQYF
clone_size: many; d_call: TRBD2; j_call: TRBJ2-7; v_call: TRBV5-1; cdr3_nt: TGCGCCAGCAGCTTGGTAGCGGGAGGGTCGAACGAGCAGTACTTC; cdr3_aa: CASSLVAGGSNEQYF
clone_size: many; d_call: NA; j_call: TRBJ2-7; v_call: TRBV6-4; cdr3_nt: TGTGCCAGCAGTGACTCGAAATCCTACGAGCAGTACTTC; cdr3_aa: CASSDSKSYEQYF
clone_size: many; d_call: NA; j_call: TRBJ2-7; v_call: TRBV10-3; cdr3_nt: TGTGCCATCAGTGAGTCCGAGGACGAGCAGTACTTC; cdr3_aa: CAISESEDEQYF
clone_size: many; d_call: TRBD1; j_call: TRBJ1-1; v_call: TRBV20-1; cdr3_nt: TGCAGTGCTGGAGGACAGGGCGTCACTGAAGCTTTCTTT; cdr3_aa: CSAGGQGVTEAFF
clone_size: many; d_call: NA; j_call: TRBJ1-1; v_call: TRBV30; cdr3_nt: TGTGCCTGGAGTCGGGGCCTGAACACTGAAGCTTTCTTT; cdr3_aa: CAWSRGLNTEAFF
clone_size: many; d_call: TRBD1; j_call: TRBJ1-5; v_call: TRBV6-1; cdr3_nt: TGTGCCAGCAGTCAACAGGGGGCCCCGAGCAATCAGCCCCAGCATTTT; cdr3_aa: CASSQQGAPSNQPQHF
clone_size: few; d_call: NA; j_call: TRBJ1-1; v_call: TRBV2; cdr3_nt: TGTGCCAGCAGTGAAAATCTGAACACTGAAGCTTTCTTT; cdr3_aa: CASSENLNTEAFF
clone_size: many; d_call: TRBD1; j_call: TRBJ1-1; v_call: TRBV4-3; cdr3_nt: TGCGCCAGCAAGGTTACAGGGGCCCCCACTGAAGCTTTCTTT; cdr3_aa: CASKVTGAPTEAFF
clone_size: many; d_call: NA; j_call: TRBJ1-1; v_call: TRBV5-4; cdr3_nt: TGTGCCAGCAGCTTGCCGGGACGGCTGAACACTGAAGCTTTCTTT; cdr3_aa: CASSLPGRLNTEAFF
clone_size: few; d_call: NA; j_call: TRBJ2-6; v_call: TRBV6-1; cdr3_nt: TGTGCCAGCAGTGCGTCCTCGACTGGGGCCAACGTCCTGACTTTC; cdr3_aa: CASSASSTGANVLTF
clone_size: many; d_call: NA; j_call: TRBJ1-1; v_call: TRBV7-2; cdr3_nt: TGTGCCAGCAGCGTGAGCCCCCCAATCCAAGCTTTCTTT; cdr3_aa: CASSVSPPIQAFF
clone_size: NA; d_call: TRBD1; j_call: TRBJ2-7; v_call: TRBV20-1; cdr3_nt: TGCAGTGCTTCTATAGGGACAGGGGGCCCCTACGAGCAGTACTTC; cdr3_aa: CSASIGTGGPYEQYF
clone_size: many; d_call: NA; j_call: TRBJ2-7; v_call: TRBV2; cdr3_nt: TGTGCCAGCAGGGAAGACAGACTCTACGAGCAGTACTTC; cdr3_aa: CASREDRLYEQYF
clone_size: few; d_call: TRBD2; j_call: TRBJ2-5; v_call: TRBV19; cdr3_nt: TGTGCCAGTAGTTGGCGGGGGGTCCCGGAGGAGACCCAGTACTTC; cdr3_aa: CASSWRGVPEETQYF
clone_size: NA; d_call: TRBD1; j_call: TRBJ1-2; v_call: TRBV6-1; cdr3_nt: TGTGCCAGCACTACCAGGGGGTACTATGGCTACACCTTC; cdr3_aa: CASTTRGYYGYTF
clone_size: many; d_call: TRBD1; j_call: TRBJ1-1; v_call: TRBV11-2; cdr3_nt: TGTGCCAGCAGCTGGGTGGGACAGAAGAACACTGAAGCTTTCTTT; cdr3_aa: CASSWVGQKNTEAFF
clone_size: many; d_call: NA; j_call: TRBJ2-7; v_call: TRBV3-1; cdr3_nt: TGTGCCAGCAGCCAAGATCGCTGGTTGGGCTCCTACGAGCAGTACTTC; cdr3_aa: CASSQDRWLGSYEQYF
clone_size: many; d_call: NA; j_call: TRBJ2-5; v_call: TRBV28; cdr3_nt: TGTGCCAGCAGTTCCTATCAGTCGGAAATCCAAGAGACCCAGTACTTC; cdr3_aa: CASSSYQSEIQETQYF
clone_size: many; d_call: NA; j_call: TRBJ2-7; v_call: TRBV10-3; cdr3_nt: TGTGCCATCAGTGAGTCGGGGTTCAAAGGCCAAAGCTCCTACGAGCAGTACTTC; cdr3_aa: CAISESGFKGQSSYEQYF
clone_size: many; d_call: NA; j_call: TRBJ1-5; v_call: TRBV27; cdr3_nt: TGTGCCAGCAGCCAAACGGGGGCTGGGCAGCCCCAGCATTTT; cdr3_aa: CASSQTGAGQPQHF
clone_size: few; d_call: NA; j_call: TRBJ2-6; v_call: TRBV5-1; cdr3_nt: TGCGCCAGCAGCTTGGACGGGGGCGCGCGTGGGGCCAACGTCCTGACTTTC; cdr3_aa: CASSLDGGARGANVLTF
clone_size: many; d_call: NA; j_call: TRBJ1-5; v_call: TRBV7-8; cdr3_nt: TGTGCCAGCAGCTTTTCCACCGGGAATCAGCCCCAGCATTTT; cdr3_aa: CASSFSTGNQPQHF
clone_size: many; d_call: TRBD2; j_call: TRBJ2-5; v_call: TRBV6-1; cdr3_nt: TGTGCCAGCACTGGTTCTAGCGGGAGTGAGACCCAGTACTTC; cdr3_aa: CASTGSSGSETQYF
clone_size: few; d_call: NA; j_call: TRBJ2-2; v_call: TRBV12-3/TRBV12-4; cdr3_nt: TGTGCCAGCAAAGAGCCGGCGGCGGAAGCCGGGGAGCTGTTTTTT; cdr3_aa: CASKEPAAEAGELFF
clone_size: many; d_call: NA; j_call: TRBJ1-1; v_call: TRBV12-3/TRBV12-4; cdr3_nt: TGTGCCAGCAGTTTGGTCTCTCTCCTGAACACTGAAGCTTTCTTT; cdr3_aa: CASSLVSLLNTEAFF
clone_size: many; d_call: NA; j_call: TRBJ1-1; v_call: TRBV27; cdr3_nt: TGTGCCAGCAGTTTACTAGAACGCCCCACTGAAGCTTTCTTT; cdr3_aa: CASSLLERPTEAFF
clone_size: many; d_call: NA; j_call: TRBJ1-1; v_call: TRBV9; cdr3_nt: TGTGCCAGCAGCGTAGGGGGGTCGGGGAACACTGAAGCTTTCTTT; cdr3_aa: CASSVGGSGNTEAFF
clone_size: many; d_call: NA; j_call: TRBJ1-1; v_call: TRBV4-1; cdr3_nt: TGCGCCAGCAGCCAAGAGGTCCAGAACACTGAAGCTTTCTTT; cdr3_aa: CASSQEVQNTEAFF
clone_size: NA; d_call: TRBD1; j_call: TRBJ1-1; v_call: TRBV10-3; cdr3_nt: TGTGCCATCAGTGGAGGGACAGGGGGTACTGAAGCTTTCTTT; cdr3_aa: CAISGGTGGTEAFF
clone_size: many; d_call: NA; j_call: TRBJ2-2; v_call: TRBV7-8; cdr3_nt: TGTGCCAGCAGGATATACGCCGGGGAGCTGTTTTTT; cdr3_aa: CASRIYAGELFF
clone_size: many; d_call: NA; j_call: TRBJ2-4; v_call: TRBV29-1; cdr3_nt: TGCAGCGTTGAACTCAGCACCAAAAACATTCAGTACTTC; cdr3_aa: CSVELSTKNIQYF
clone_size: many; d_call: NA; j_call: TRBJ2-5; v_call: TRBV11-2; cdr3_nt: TGTGCCAGCAGCTTAGGCCGGCAAGAGACCCAGTACTTC; cdr3_aa: CASSLGRQETQYF
clone_size: many; d_call: NA; j_call: TRBJ2-7; v_call: TRBV27; cdr3_nt: TGTGCCAGCAGTTCTTATGGGACAACCCTAGAGCAGTACTTC; cdr3_aa: CASSSYGTTLEQYF
clone_size: many; d_call: NA; j_call: TRBJ2-7; v_call: TRBV6-5; cdr3_nt: TGTGCCAGCAGTTACGGTCCCGGGGGCTACGAGCAGTACTTC; cdr3_aa: CASSYGPGGYEQYF
clone_size: many; d_call: TRBD2; j_call: TRBJ2-5; v_call: TRBV29-1; cdr3_nt: TGCAGCGTTACCACGGGAGGGCCGGGAGAGACCCAGTACTTC; cdr3_aa: CSVTTGGPGETQYF
clone_size: many; d_call: NA; j_call: TRBJ1-1; v_call: TRBV2; cdr3_nt: TGTGCCAGCAGGGTTACGGCAGCCGCTGAAGCTTTCTTT; cdr3_aa: CASRVTAAAEAFF
clone_size: NA; d_call: NA; j_call: TRBJ1-2; v_call: TRBV12-3/TRBV12-4; cdr3_nt: TGTGCCAGCAGTCCTTCTAGGATCTATGGCTACACCTTC; cdr3_aa: CASSPSRIYGYTF